This T cell receptor (beta chain) was found in a study of CD8 T cells in Susac syndrome. Sequencing of TCR beta was undertaken in CD8+ and CD4+ T cells derived from blood. Random hexamers were used to reverse transcribe the RNA input (about 0.45 to 1 ug). TCRdb re-called the immunoSEQ multiplex PCR reads through MiXCR, storing one row per CDR3 protein. The sample comprises more than 65,000 distinct CDR3 sequences, more than 85% of which are singletons, and roughly 0.5% rests with the top ten. Germline-derived CDR1 and CDR2 are DFQATT and SNEGSKA (reference sequence). Trimming pared 0 bases from V and 0 bases from J, leaving 15 bases between. The CDR3 is 16 amino acids.

The chain uses TRBV20-1 and TRBJ2-7; no definite D call. Sequenced: CD8+ T cells from PBMCs. The source of this sequence is a human donor with Susac syndrome. CDR3 bases: TGCAGTGCTAGAGATCCGAACTTTTTTTACTCCTACGAGCAGTACTTC. It specifies CSARDPNFFYSYEQYF.